Each of the 9 T cell receptor beta chains below was sequenced from the same sample in a study of OX40 agonist ivuxolimab in advanced cancers. The method was immunoSEQ multiplex PCR; TCRdb's version includes in-frame clones alone and lacks a portion of them. The data show roughly 75,000 clones, over 75% seen once. The specimen was CD4+ or CD8+ T cells sorted from blood, collected in a trial of the OX40 agonist ivuxolimab. The receptor source for this set is an adult with an advanced solid tumor such as melanoma, head and neck, liver or kidney cancer.

The rearrangement uses TRBV11-2 and TRBJ2-1; 13 positions agree with TRBD2. Germline CDR1 and CDR2: SGHAT and FQNNGV. The CDR3 extends over 16 amino acids. J lost 2 bases, V lost 5 bases, and 3 bases had no gene match. The CDR3 loop reads CASSTTSGGAYNEQFF. In nucleotides, the CDR3 is TGTGCCAGCAGCACAACTAGCGGGGGGGCCTACAATGAGCAGTTCTTC.

The chain carries TRBV10-3 and TRBJ2-3; maybe TRBD1 (6 bases). From germline, CDR1 is ENHRY and CDR2 SYGVKD. V shed 10 bases and J shed 2 bases, with 19 bases lying between them. CDR3 length: 15 amino acids. DNA of the CDR3: TGTGCCACCATGGGGGAACAGGGTCTCACAGATACGCAGTATTTT. Translated: CATMGEQGLTDTQYF.

V usage is TRBV29-1 and J usage is TRBJ2-7, with a weak D call TRBD1 (5 bases). The CDR3 is made up of 13 amino acids. Looked up from germline, CDR1 is SQVTM and CDR2 is ANQGSEA. Between the trimmed V and J ends, which lost 4 bases and 2 bases, there was a span of 12 bases. The CDR3 nucleotides are TGCAGCGTTGGGGTAACAGGAGCCTACGAGCAGTACTTC. This encodes CSVGVTGAYEQYF.

The chain recombines TRBV11-3 with TRBJ1-4; D might be TRBD1 (6 bases). CDR1 is SGHNT and CDR2 is YENEEA in the germline V gene. The CDR3 consists of 19 residues. V gave up 3 bases and J gave up 6 bases, with 26 bases separating them. DNA for the CDR3: TGTGCCAGCAGCTTCTTAGTTTCCGTAGGGGGGATTGGGGATGAAAAACTGTTTTTT. This translates into CASSFLVSVGGIGDEKLFF.

The J gene is TRBJ1-2, the V gene TRBV4-1; D ambiguous. This CDR3 is built from 14 residues. V shed 5 bases and J shed 4 bases, with 14 bases lying between them. Germline values: CDR1 MGHRA, CDR2 YSYEKL. The CDR3: CASSANRKTYGYTF. The CDR3 nucleotides read TGCGCCAGCAGCGCGAACCGAAAGACCTATGGCTACACCTTC.

By share of the sample, this clone is medium-sized. The genes are TRBV30 and TRBJ2-7; 9 positions agree with TRBD1. Germline V gene sequence: CDR1 GTSNPN, CDR2 SVGIG (reference sequence). Germline trimming cut 3 bases from V and 6 bases from J; bases unmatched to any gene: 9. CDR3 size: 14 residues. The chain's CDR3 is CAWSTGTGSAEQYF. CDR3 DNA sequence: TGTGCCTGGAGCACCGGGACAGGGAGTGCCGAGCAGTACTTC.

This clone has only one observation. V and J are TRBV7-2 and TRBJ1-5; 8 bases are shared with TRBD1. Germline V gene data show CDR1 as SGHTA and CDR2 as FQGNSA. The CDR3 has 15 residues. The ends lost 2 bases at V and 7 bases at J; junction bases unmatched: 7. Here the CDR3 reads CASSLSRDRTQPQHF. In DNA form, the CDR3 reads TGTGCCAGCAGCTTATCTAGGGACAGGACCCAGCCCCAGCATTTT.

This chain connects TRBV18 to TRBJ1-2; D might be TRBD1 (6 bases). Germline assignment: CDR1 KGHSH and CDR2 LQKENI. The CDR3 is made up of 13 amino acids. V lost 3 bases and J 3 bases, leaving 8 bases between the germline ends. The CDR3 reads CASSPNRDYGYTF. Written as DNA, the CDR3 is TGTGCCAGCTCACCGAACAGGGACTATGGCTACACCTTC.

The rearrangement uses TRBV11-2 and TRBJ2-3, with D perhaps being TRBD1 or TRBD2 (5 bases each). Trimming removed 4 bases from V and 6 bases from J, with 17 bases in between. This CDR3 is built from 15 residues. Germline V gene data show CDR1 as SGHAT and CDR2 as FQNNGV. CDR3 protein: CASSSAQGERDTQYF. The CDR3 DNA is TGTGCCAGCAGCTCCGCTCAAGGGGAGCGGGATACGCAGTATTTT.